This T cell receptor (beta chain) was recorded in a study of blood T cell repertoires in COVID-19. Turning to the study itself: The origin of the acute and convalescent COVID-19 samples was the United States, Italy and Spain.

Participants were aged about 18 to 90 years, lived in under 30 US areas, and enrolled virtually. The length of the CDR3 is 17 residues. V shed 3 bases and J 6 bases; nucleotides not matched to a gene: 11. Germline CDR1 is SNHLY and CDR2 is FYNNEI. Clones were sequenced by immunoSEQ multiplex PCR, and TCRdb holds only the in-frame ones, with some missing. Of hundreds of thousands of clones listed, about 87% were seen once; the top ten hold 1.5% to 2.5%. The V call is TRBV2, the J call TRBJ2-1, with 10 bases identical to TRBD2. This TCR came from a man aged 40-49 years in a cohort exposed to, infected with or recovered from COVID-19 (not recorded which). The sample comprised PBMCs or T cells enriched from blood (not recorded which). The CDR3 loop is CASSDASLAGVSNEQFF. The CDR3 DNA is TGTGCCAGCAGTGATGCGAGCCTAGCGGGAGTCTCCAATGAGCAGTTCTTC.